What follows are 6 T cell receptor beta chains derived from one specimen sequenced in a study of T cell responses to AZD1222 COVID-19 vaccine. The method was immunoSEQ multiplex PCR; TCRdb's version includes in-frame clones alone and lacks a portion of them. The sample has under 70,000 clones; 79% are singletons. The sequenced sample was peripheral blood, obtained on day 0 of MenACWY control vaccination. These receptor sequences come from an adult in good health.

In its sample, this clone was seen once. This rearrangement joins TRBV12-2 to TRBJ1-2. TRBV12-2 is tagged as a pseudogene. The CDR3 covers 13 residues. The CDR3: CASRVLPLYGYTF. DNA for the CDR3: TGTGCAAGTCGCGTACTTCCTCTCTATGGCTACACCTTC.

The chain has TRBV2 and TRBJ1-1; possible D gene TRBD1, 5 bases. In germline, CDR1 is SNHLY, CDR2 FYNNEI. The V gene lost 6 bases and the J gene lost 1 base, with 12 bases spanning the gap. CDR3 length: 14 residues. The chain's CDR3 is CASSPGQGNTEAFF. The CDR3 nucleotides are TGTGCCAGCAGCCCAGGGCAGGGGAACACTGAAGCTTTCTTT.

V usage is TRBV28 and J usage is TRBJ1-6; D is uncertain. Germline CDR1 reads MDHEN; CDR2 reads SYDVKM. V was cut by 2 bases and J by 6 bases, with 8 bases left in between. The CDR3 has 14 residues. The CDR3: CASSLPGRNSPLHF. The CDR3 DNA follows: TGTGCCAGCAGTTTACCGGGTCGTAATTCACCCCTCCACTTT.

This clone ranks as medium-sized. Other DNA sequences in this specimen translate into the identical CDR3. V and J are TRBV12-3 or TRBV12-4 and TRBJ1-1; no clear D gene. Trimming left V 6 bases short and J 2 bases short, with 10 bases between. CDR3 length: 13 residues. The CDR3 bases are TGTGCCAGCAGCCTAGGACCAAACACTGAAGCTTTCTTT. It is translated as CASSLGPNTEAFF.

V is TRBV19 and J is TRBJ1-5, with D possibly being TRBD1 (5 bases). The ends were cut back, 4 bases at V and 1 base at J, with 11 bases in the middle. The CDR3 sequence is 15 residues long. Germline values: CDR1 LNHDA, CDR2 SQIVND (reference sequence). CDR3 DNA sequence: TGTGCCAGTAGTACCTGGGGGGGAAGCAATCAGCCCCAGCATTTT. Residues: CASSTWGGSNQPQHF.

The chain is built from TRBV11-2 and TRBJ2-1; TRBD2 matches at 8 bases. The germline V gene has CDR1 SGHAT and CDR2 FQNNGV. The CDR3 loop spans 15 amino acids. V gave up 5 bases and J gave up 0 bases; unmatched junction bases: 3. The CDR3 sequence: CASSRLAGSYNEQFF. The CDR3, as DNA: TGTGCCAGCAGCCGGCTAGCGGGCTCCTACAATGAGCAGTTCTTC.